This TCR beta chain was observed in a study of early T cells in non-severe SARS-CoV-2 infection. TCRdb reprocessed the 5' RACE reads with MiXCR, giving one entry per CDR3 protein. The repertoire holds tens of thousands of distinct CDR3 sequences, with approximately 12% as singletons. The sequenced sample consisted of whole blood. This TCR was sampled from an adult who was a healthcare worker with PCR-confirmed SARS-CoV-2 infection or an uninfected control (not recorded which).

In nucleotides, the CDR3 is TGTGCCACTAAACTAGGGACAGGGGGGTACACTGAAGCTTTCTTT. Residues: CATKLGTGGYTEAFF. The rearrangement joins TRBV15 to TRBJ1-1, with 11 nucleotides matching TRBD1. V lost 9 bases, J lost 3 bases, and 9 bases stayed unmatched. This CDR3 region has 15 residues. Germline V gives CDR1 LNHNV, CDR2 YYDKDF (reference sequence).